This entry lists 23 T cell receptor beta chains sequenced from one sample in a study of cytomegalovirus exposure and HLA in healthy donors. It was with 60 Vbeta and 13 Jbeta primers that the PCR ran. Assay: immunoSEQ multiplex PCR; the TCRdb copy retains only in-frame clones and omits some. The sample lists about 160,000 clones; around 72% were seen once. Sequences were obtained from PBMCs. These receptors all come from a woman in her thirties or forties in good health and CMV-seropositive.

The V gene is TRBV11-3, the J gene TRBJ2-1; possible D gene TRBD1, 5 bases. V was shortened by 3 bases and J by 10 bases, with 10 bases between the two germline ends. CDR1 is SGHNT and CDR2 is YENEEA in the germline V gene. The CDR3 extends over 12 amino acids. The CDR3 loop reads CASSFLQGEQFF. CDR3 bases: TGTGCCAGCAGCTTTTTGCAGGGAGAGCAGTTCTTC.

The chain combines TRBV27 with TRBJ2-7; the D gene is possibly TRBD1 (5 bases). Trimming took 7 bases from V and 0 from J, leaving 16 bases between them. The germline V gene encodes CDR1 MNHEY and CDR2 SMNVEV (reference sequence). The CDR3 extends over 15 amino acids. DNA for the CDR3: TGTGCCAGCAATAGGGGCCCGCCAGACTCCTACGAGCAGTACTTC. The encoded protein is CASNRGPPDSYEQYF.

The chain has TRBV29-1 and TRBJ1-1, with D unresolved. The CDR3 runs 17 residues. Trimming pared 2 bases from V and 3 bases from J, leaving 22 bases between. Germline CDR1 is SQVTM and CDR2 is ANQGSEA. The CDR3, as DNA: TGCAGCGTTGAATGGCAGGATCATTTAGTAGGCTACACTGAAGCTTTCTTT. Translating gives CSVEWQDHLVGYTEAFF. The complete variable domain, with remaining parts taken from reference TRBV29-1 and TRBJ1-1, reads SAVISQKPSRDICQRGTSLTIQCQVDSQVTMMFWYRQQPGQSLTLIATANQGSEATYESGFVIDKFPISRPNLTFSTLTVSNMSPEDSSIYLCSVEWQDHLVGYTEAFFGQGTRLTVV.

The V gene is TRBV18, the J gene TRBJ1-2, with 8 bases aligning to TRBD1. Germline V gene lookup returns CDR1 KGHSH and CDR2 LQKENI. The junction had 10 bases not matched to a gene; V was cut back by 6 bases and J by 10 bases. This CDR3 has 13 residues. The CDR3 sequence is CASSPDRGDIYTF. CDR3 sequence (DNA): TGTGCCAGCTCTCCCGACAGGGGCGATATCTACACCTTC.

The chain carries TRBV14 and TRBJ1-1, with 8 bases identical to TRBD1. The V gene's germline CDR1 is SGHDN and CDR2 FVKESK. CDR3 length equals 14 residues. The V gene end was trimmed by 1 base and the J gene end by 9 bases; junction bases not matched to a gene: 7. CDR3 loop: CASSQVVTGAQAFF. For the CDR3, the DNA is TGTGCCAGCAGCCAAGTCGTGACAGGGGCCCAAGCTTTCTTT.

The chain recombines TRBV25-1 with TRBJ2-3; possibly TRBD1 for D (6 bases). V was trimmed by 1 base and J by 0 bases, leaving 11 bases between them. CDR1 and CDR2 from the germline V gene are MGHDK and SYGVNS. CDR3 size: 16 residues. CDR3 coding DNA: TGTGCCAGCAGTGAATTGAGCAGGGGCAGCACAGATACGCAGTATTTT. Its translation is CASSELSRGSTDTQYF. Looking up the rest from reference TRBV25-1 and TRBJ2-3 gives the full variable domain: EADIYQTPRYLVIGTGKKITLECSQTMGHDKMYWYQQDPGMELHLIHYSYGVNSTEKGDLSSESTVSRIRTEHFPLTLESARPSHTSQYLCASSELSRGSTDTQYFGPGTRLTVL.

The chain combines TRBV5-1 with TRBJ1-1; D might be TRBD1 (6 bases). Trimming pared 6 bases from V and 3 bases from J, leaving 15 bases between. The CDR3 is 14 amino acids. Germline V lookup: CDR1 SGHRS, CDR2 YFSETQ. This chain's CDR3 is CASTLLDRYTEAFF. CDR3 bases: TGCGCCAGCACCCTTTTGGACAGATACACTGAAGCTTTCTTT.

The chain carries TRBV13 and TRBJ1-2; 10 bases fit TRBD1. Trimming removed 5 bases from V and 7 bases from J; junction bases left unmatched: 10. Germline V lookup: CDR1 PRHDT, CDR2 FYEKMQ (reference sequence). The CDR3 is made up of 15 amino acids. CDR3 nucleotide sequence: TGTGCCAGCAGCCCGCCCGGGACAGGGGCGGGTGGCTACACCTTC. Translated: CASSPPGTGAGGYTF.

This clone appeared a few times. V gene TRBV5-4 combines with J gene TRBJ2-3; 9 nucleotides align to TRBD1. Germline assignment: CDR1 SGHNT and CDR2 YYREEE (reference sequence). The CDR3 runs 15 residues. J gave up 3 bases and V 4 bases, and 6 bases lay outside the gene matches. For the CDR3, the DNA is TGTGCCAGCAGCCCTGGACAGGGGAAGACAGATACGCAGTATTTT. Protein: CASSPGQGKTDTQYF.

The V and J genes are TRBV19 and TRBJ1-1; TRBD1 is a possible D gene (5 bases). Trimming took 6 bases from V and 1 from J, leaving 9 bases between them. Looked up from germline, CDR1 is LNHDA and CDR2 is SQIVND (reference sequence). The CDR3 is 13 residues long. The CDR3 region is CASRIQANTEAFF. The CDR3 DNA reads TGTGCCAGTAGGATACAGGCGAACACTGAAGCTTTCTTT. The full variable domain, completed using reference TRBV19 and TRBJ1-1, is DGGITQSPKYLFRKEGQNVTLSCEQNLNHDAMYWYRQDPGQGLRLIYYSQIVNDFQKGDIAEGYSVSREKKESFPLTVTSAQKNPTAFYLCASRIQANTEAFFGQGTRLTVV.

Comments on this clone: Other DNA sequences in this sample translate to the same CDR3. This rearrangement joins TRBV4-2 to TRBJ1-3; weak D call: TRBD1 (5 bases). Germline lookup yields CDR1 LGHNA and CDR2 YNFKEQ. The CDR3 is 15 amino acids. The V gene lost 1 base and the J gene lost 2 bases, with 9 bases spanning the gap. CDR3 amino acids: CASSQGGGAGNTIYF. DNA for the CDR3: TGTGCCAGCAGCCAAGGCGGGGGGGCTGGAAACACCATATATTTT.

This clone was seen a handful of times. The chain uses TRBV5-1 and TRBJ2-3; the D gene is possibly TRBD1 (6 bases). Trimming cost V 0 bases and J 0 bases, with 8 bases left between them. Germline CDR1 reads SGHRS; CDR2 reads YFSETQ. The CDR3 extends over 15 amino acids. CDR3 DNA sequence: TGCGCCAGCAGCTTGGACAGGGAGAGCACAGATACGCAGTATTTT. This translates into CASSLDRESTDTQYF.

V gene TRBV6-5 combines with J gene TRBJ1-6, with a tentative D call TRBD1 (6 bases). Trimming pared 6 bases from V and 9 bases from J, leaving 15 bases between. This CDR3 has 14 residues. Germline V gene data show CDR1 as MNHEY and CDR2 as SVGAGI. The CDR3 spells CASRGRGWSSPLHF. The CDR3 coding sequence is TGTGCCAGCAGGGGCAGGGGATGGTCTTCACCCCTCCACTTT.

CDR3 loop: CASSLGNTEQFF. Written as DNA, the CDR3 is TGTGCCAGCAGCCTAGGCAACACGGAGCAGTTCTTC. The chain is built from TRBV7-3 and TRBJ2-1; D remains ambiguous. The CDR3 covers 12 residues. Deletions cut 5 bases from V and 10 bases from J, with 12 bases between. Germline V gene lookup returns CDR1 SGHTA and CDR2 FQGTGA.

This sequence joins TRBV5-1 and TRBJ2-2; D possibly corresponds to TRBD1 (6 bases). The CDR3 covers 18 residues. CDR1 is SGHRS and CDR2 is YFSETQ in the germline V gene. Deletions cut 4 bases from V and 4 bases from J, with 23 bases between. This CDR3 is CASSPRAQKTGLTGELFF. The CDR3 coding sequence is TGCGCCAGCAGCCCGAGGGCCCAAAAGACAGGCCTCACCGGGGAGCTGTTTTTT.

This clone was seen a handful of times. The chain combines TRBV9 with TRBJ1-1; D unclear. The CDR3 consists of 14 residues. Germline values: CDR1 SGDLS, CDR2 YYNGEE. The V gene lost 0 bases and the J gene lost 7 bases, with 13 bases spanning the gap. The CDR3 nucleotides read TGTGCCAGCAGCGTAGACGGAGGGTTCATTGAAGCTTTCTTT. Protein sequence: CASSVDGGFIEAFF.

The J gene is TRBJ1-2, the V gene TRBV28, with D possibly matching TRBD1 (6 bases). There are 12 residues in the CDR3. Germline V gene lookup returns CDR1 MDHEN and CDR2 SYDVKM. Between the trimmed V and J ends, which lost 4 bases and 4 bases, there was a span of 7 bases. The CDR3 DNA is TGTGCCAGCAGTTCAGGGGCCTATGGCTACACCTTC. Its translation is CASSSGAYGYTF.

The J gene is TRBJ2-1, the V gene TRBV5-1; 7 bases are a match to TRBD2. The V gene's germline CDR1 is SGHRS and CDR2 YFSETQ. After removal of 3 bases from V and 7 bases from J, the junction contained 4 bases not matched to a gene. The CDR3 consists of 13 residues. This CDR3 is CASSWSGGNEQFF. The CDR3 DNA reads as TGCGCCAGCAGCTGGTCCGGGGGGAATGAGCAGTTCTTC.

Only one count was recorded for this clone. The rearrangement joins TRBV6-6 to TRBJ2-1; 8 bases fit TRBD2. The CDR3 sequence is 14 residues long. The J segment lost 5 bases and the V segment lost 7 bases, leaving 7 bases of the junction unmatched. Germline-derived CDR1 and CDR2 are MNHNY and SVGAGI (reference sequence). In DNA form, the CDR3 reads TGTGCCAGCACGTTTGCGGGGGGCAACAATGAGCAGTTCTTC. This codes for CASTFAGGNNEQFF.

The chain joins TRBV27 to TRBJ2-7, with D possibly matching TRBD1 (6 bases). Germline lookup yields CDR1 MNHEY and CDR2 SMNVEV (reference sequence). V lost 2 bases, J lost 2 bases, and 19 bases lay in between. The CDR3 is made up of 17 amino acids. This chain's CDR3 is CASSLGLGTLRPYEQYF. The CDR3 DNA sequence: TGTGCCAGCAGTTTAGGATTGGGGACACTACGTCCCTACGAGCAGTACTTC.

The chain recombines TRBV9 with TRBJ2-3; a weak D match, TRBD2 (6 bases). The germline V gene has CDR1 SGDLS and CDR2 YYNGEE. The germline V and J ends were trimmed by 3 bases and 3 bases, with 14 bases remaining between them. The CDR3 has 15 amino acids. The CDR3 nucleotides read TGTGCCAGCAGCGGTGGCCCGGGGGTTACAGATACGCAGTATTTT. It encodes CASSGGPGVTDTQYF.

This chain links TRBV23-1 with TRBJ1-2; 8 nucleotides agree with TRBD1. TRBV23-1 belongs to the ORF category, with a function that is uncertain. The CDR3 covers 22 residues. The ends lost 1 base at V and 2 bases at J; junction bases unmatched: 24. The CDR3 DNA reads as TGCGCCAGCAGTCAATTGGTCGCTTGTATTAGGGACAGGCAGGAAGAGAACTATGGCTACACCTTC. Translated: CASSQLVACIRDRQEENYGYTF.

In this sample, this clone turned up once. This rearrangement joins TRBV13 to TRBJ1-3; 7 nucleotides align to TRBD1. J lost 1 base, V lost 5 bases, and 11 bases had no gene match. The length of the CDR3 is 17 residues. CDR1 and CDR2 from the germline V gene are PRHDT and FYEKMQ (reference sequence). The CDR3 sequence is CASSRLRGTVSGNTIYF. For the CDR3, the DNA is TGTGCCAGCAGCCGACTCAGGGGGACCGTTTCTGGAAACACCATATATTTT. Full variable domain (missing parts from reference TRBV13 and TRBJ1-3): AAGVIQSPRHLIKEKRETATLKCYPIPRHDTVYWYQQGPGQDPQFLISFYEKMQSDKGSIPDRFSAQQFSDYHSELNMSSLELGDSALYFCASSRLRGTVSGNTIYFGEGSWLTVV.